A single sample gave rise to the 10 T cell receptor beta chains below, sequenced in a study of T cells in Graves' hyperthyroidism and ophthalmopathy. The CDR3 regions of TCR beta were amplified from RNA transcripts. During a first-round RT-PCR of the TCR CDR3, the HTBI primer set was used. TCRdb recomputed calls from the multiplex PCR reads with MiXCR, one row per CDR3 protein. The sample includes fewer than 600,000 distinct CDR3 sequences, around 13% seen only once; the top ten take around 13%. Material for sequencing was blood. The receptors derive from a woman between 35 and 50 years old with Graves' hyperthyroidism.

The chain has TRBV5-1 and TRBJ1-1, with D unclear. Germline lookup yields CDR1 SGHRS and CDR2 YFSETQ. The length of the CDR3 is 17 residues. Trimming cost V 4 bases and J 4 bases, with 23 bases left between them. The CDR3, as DNA: TGCGCCAGCAGCCCCTCTGGGTCCACAATAAAGGGCACTGAAGCTTTCTTT. Amino acids: CASSPSGSTIKGTEAFF. Full variable domain (remainder filled in from reference TRBV5-1 and TRBJ1-1): KAGVTQTPRYLIKTRGQQVTLSCSPISGHRSVSWYQQTPGQGLQFLFEYFSETQRNKGNFPGRFSGRQFSNSRSEMNVSTLELGDSALYLCASSPSGSTIKGTEAFFGQGTRLTVV.

Ten or more counts support this clonotype. The chain joins TRBV29-1 to TRBJ2-1; TRBD2 agrees at 9 bases. The V and J ends lost 6 bases and 3 bases, in that order; junction bases with no gene match: 3. The CDR3 has 13 residues. Germline loops: CDR1 SQVTM, CDR2 ANQGSEA. The CDR3 protein is CSVRLADYNEQFF. CDR3 sequence (DNA): TGCAGCGTCCGACTAGCGGACTACAATGAGCAGTTCTTC.

This clonotype appeared a few times. The chain has TRBV6-1 and TRBJ1-4; unclear D gene. V lost 7 bases and J lost 0, with 12 bases in between. CDR3 length equals 15 residues. Germline V lookup: CDR1 MNHNS, CDR2 SASEGT. The CDR3 loop reads CASTERAATNEKLFF. As DNA, the CDR3 is TGTGCCAGCACCGAAAGGGCTGCAACTAATGAAAAACTGTTTTTT.

This clonotype has a count of ten or more. The genes are TRBV11-2 and TRBJ1-4; D unclear. Germline values: CDR1 SGHAT, CDR2 FQNNGV. The CDR3 totals 15 residues. The germline V and J ends were trimmed by 2 bases and 7 bases, with 14 bases remaining between them. CDR3 sequence (DNA): TGTGCCAGCAGCTTATGGCGGGGAATAGGTGAAAAACTGTTTTTT. Translated: CASSLWRGIGEKLFF.

This clonotype was picked up many times. The rearrangement uses TRBV6-6 and TRBJ2-6; D ambiguous. V lost 2 bases and J 3 bases, leaving 17 bases between the germline ends. In germline, CDR1 is MNHNY, CDR2 SVGAGI (reference sequence). The CDR3 length is 18 residues. The CDR3 sequence: CASSYTYVSLSGANVLTF. Written as DNA, the CDR3 is TGTGCCAGCAGTTACACCTACGTAAGCTTGAGTGGGGCCAACGTCCTGACTTTC.

The chain recombines TRBV7-9 with TRBJ2-6, with D uncertain. Trimming cost V 3 bases and J 2 bases, with 8 bases left between them. This CDR3 has 15 residues. CDR1 is SEHNR and CDR2 is FQNEAQ in the germline V gene (reference sequence). CDR3 nucleotides: TGTGCCAGCAGCTTTGGTAGTACTGGGGCCAACGTCCTGACTTTC. It encodes CASSFGSTGANVLTF. Looking up the rest from reference TRBV7-9 and TRBJ2-6 gives the full variable domain: DTGVSQNPRHKITKRGQNVTFRCDPISEHNRLYWYRQTLGQGPEFLTYFQNEAQLEKSRLLSDRFSAERPKGSFSTLEIQRTEQGDSAMYLCASSFGSTGANVLTFGAGSRLTVL.

Many counts were recorded for this clonotype. This rearrangement joins TRBV27 to TRBJ2-7, with 7 positions matching TRBD1. The V gene end was trimmed by 6 bases and the J gene end by 6 bases; junction bases not matched to a gene: 11. The CDR3 sequence is 14 residues long. Germline CDR1 and CDR2: MNHEY and SMNVEV (reference sequence). The CDR3 region is CASRTDASGGEQYF. In DNA form, the CDR3 reads TGTGCCAGCAGGACTGATGCCTCAGGGGGCGAGCAGTACTTC.

There are a few counts of this clonotype. This sequence joins TRBV4-1 and TRBJ1-3, with 8 bases lining up with TRBD1. The CDR3 runs to 16 residues. The V segment lost 0 bases and the J segment 3 bases; nucleotides outside the gene matches: 4. CDR1 MGHRA and CDR2 YSYEKL come from the germline V gene. The CDR3 sequence: CASSQEAGGGGNTIYF. The CDR3 region has the DNA TGCGCCAGCAGCCAAGAGGCAGGGGGCGGTGGAAACACCATATATTTT.

This clonotype came up many times. The CDR3 DNA reads TGTGCCAGCAGTTCCGCTGGACAGGTGAAGCAGTACTTC. Translating gives CASSSAGQVKQYF. V gene TRBV28 combines with J gene TRBJ2-7; 7 bases match TRBD1. Losses at the gene ends were 4 bases for V and 8 bases for J; bases not matched to a gene: 8. CDR1 and CDR2 (germline): MDHEN, SYDVKM. The CDR3 is 13 amino acids.

The chain recombines TRBV5-1 with TRBJ2-5; 8 nucleotides align to TRBD2. The germline CDR1 and CDR2 sequences are SGHRS and YFSETQ. Trimming took 5 bases from V and 3 from J; bases not matched to a gene: 12. The CDR3 covers 16 residues. CDR3 sequence (DNA): TGCGCCAGCAGAGGAATGGGGGCGGGAGGCAAAGAGACCCAGTACTTC. Translating gives CASRGMGAGGKETQYF.